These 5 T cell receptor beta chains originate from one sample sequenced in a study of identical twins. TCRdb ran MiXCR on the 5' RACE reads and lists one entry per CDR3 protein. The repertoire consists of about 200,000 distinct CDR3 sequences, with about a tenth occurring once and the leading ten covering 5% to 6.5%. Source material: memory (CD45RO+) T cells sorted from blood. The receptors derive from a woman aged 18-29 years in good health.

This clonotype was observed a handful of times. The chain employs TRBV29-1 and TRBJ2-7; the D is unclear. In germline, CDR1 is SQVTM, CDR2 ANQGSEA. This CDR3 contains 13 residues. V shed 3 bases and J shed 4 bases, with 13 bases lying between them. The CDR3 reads CSVEGRTAYEQYF. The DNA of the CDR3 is TGCAGCGTTGAGGGTAGGACCGCGTACGAGCAGTACTTC.

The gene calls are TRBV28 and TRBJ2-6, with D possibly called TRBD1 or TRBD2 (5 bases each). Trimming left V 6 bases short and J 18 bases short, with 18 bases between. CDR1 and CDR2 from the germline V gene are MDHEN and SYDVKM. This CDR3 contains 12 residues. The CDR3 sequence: CASSTNEGGGTF. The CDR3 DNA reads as TGTGCCAGCAGCACCAACGAGGGTGGGGGGACTTTC.

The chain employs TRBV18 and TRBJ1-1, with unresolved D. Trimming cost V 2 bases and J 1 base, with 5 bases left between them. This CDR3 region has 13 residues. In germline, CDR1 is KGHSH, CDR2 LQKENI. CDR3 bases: TGTGCCAGCTCACCATCTGAGAACACTGAAGCTTTCTTT. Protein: CASSPSENTEAFF.

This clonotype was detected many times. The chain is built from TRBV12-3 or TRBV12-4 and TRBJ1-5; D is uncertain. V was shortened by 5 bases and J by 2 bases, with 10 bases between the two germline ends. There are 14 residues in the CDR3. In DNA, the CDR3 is TGTGCCAGCAGTAGGGTTGGAGGCAATCAGCCCCAGCATTTT. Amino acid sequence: CASSRVGGNQPQHF.

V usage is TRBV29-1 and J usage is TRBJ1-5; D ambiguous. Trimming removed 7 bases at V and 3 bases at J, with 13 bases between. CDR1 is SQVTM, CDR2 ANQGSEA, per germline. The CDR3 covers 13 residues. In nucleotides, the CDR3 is TGCAGCGCCGGGGAGCAGATCAATCAGCCCCAGCATTTT. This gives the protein CSAGEQINQPQHF. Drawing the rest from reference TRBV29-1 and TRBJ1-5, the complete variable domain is SAVISQKPSRDICQRGTSLTIQCQVDSQVTMMFWYRQQPGQSLTLIATANQGSEATYESGFVIDKFPISRPNLTFSTLTVSNMSPEDSSIYLCSAGEQINQPQHFGDGTRLSIL.